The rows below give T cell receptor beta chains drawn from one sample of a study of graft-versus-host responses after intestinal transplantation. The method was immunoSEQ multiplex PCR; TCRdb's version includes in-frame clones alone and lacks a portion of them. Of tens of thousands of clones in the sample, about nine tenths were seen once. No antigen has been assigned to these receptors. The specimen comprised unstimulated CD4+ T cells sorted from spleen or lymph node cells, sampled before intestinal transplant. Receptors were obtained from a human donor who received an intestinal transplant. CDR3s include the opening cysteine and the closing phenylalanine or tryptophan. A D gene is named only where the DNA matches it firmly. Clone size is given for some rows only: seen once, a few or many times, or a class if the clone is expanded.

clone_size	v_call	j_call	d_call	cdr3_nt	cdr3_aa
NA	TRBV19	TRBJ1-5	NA	TGTGCCAGTAGTATCCTTCAGGGTTATCAGCCCCAGCATTTT	CASSILQGYQPQHF
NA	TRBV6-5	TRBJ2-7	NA	TGTGCCAGCAGTTACCAGGGAACCTACGAGCAGTACTTC	CASSYQGTYEQYF
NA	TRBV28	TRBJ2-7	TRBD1	TGTGCCAGCAGGGGACAGTTCTACGAGCAGTACTTC	CASRGQFYEQYF
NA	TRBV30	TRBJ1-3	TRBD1	TGTGCCTGGAGTGTACCCGAGACAGGGGTTGGAAACACCATATATTTT	CAWSVPETGVGNTIYF
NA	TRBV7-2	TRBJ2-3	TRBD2	TGTGCCAGCAGCGGACCCGGGACTAGCGGGGGGTTTAGCACAGATACGCAGTATTTT	CASSGPGTSGGFSTDTQYF
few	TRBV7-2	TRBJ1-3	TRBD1	TGTGCCAGCAGAACCAAGTGGGACAGGGGAGACACCATATATTTT	CASRTKWDRGDTIYF
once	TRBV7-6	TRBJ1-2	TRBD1	TGTGCCAGCAGCCCACGACAGGGCTATGGCTACACCTTC	CASSPRQGYGYTF
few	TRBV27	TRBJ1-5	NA	TGTGCCAGCAAGACAGGATTCGGGCAGCCCCAGCATTTT	CASKTGFGQPQHF
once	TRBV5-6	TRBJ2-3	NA	TGTGCCAGCAGCTCGATACAGGGATCAGATACGCAGTATTTT	CASSSIQGSDTQYF
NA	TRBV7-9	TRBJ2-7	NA	TGTGCCAGCAGCTTAAGCGTCTACGAGCAGTACTTC	CASSLSVYEQYF
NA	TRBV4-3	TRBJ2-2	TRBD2	TGCGCCAGCAGCCATGGGAGGGCGCCGACCGGGGAGCTGTTTTTT	CASSHGRAPTGELFF
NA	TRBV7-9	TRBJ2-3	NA	TGTGCCAGCAGCCCAGGACAGTATTTT	CASSPGQYF
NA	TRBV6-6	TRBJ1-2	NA	TGTGCCAGCAGCTTCGAGCAGGGCTATGGCTACACCTTC	CASSFEQGYGYTF
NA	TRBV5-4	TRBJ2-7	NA	TGTGCCAGCAGCTTGACCCCAGGGGTCCACGAGCAGTACTTC	CASSLTPGVHEQYF
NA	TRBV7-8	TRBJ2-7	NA	TGTGCCAGCAGTTTAGAGGGGGGGATTAACTACGAGCAGTACTTC	CASSLEGGINYEQYF
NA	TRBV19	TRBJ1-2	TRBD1	TGTGCCAGTAGTAAACCTCCCGGGACAGCCAAAATCTATGGCTACACCTTC	CASSKPPGTAKIYGYTF